This T cell receptor (beta chain) derives from a study of T cells in women clearing cervical HPV infection (dated by TCRdb to the late 2010s). About the investigation overall: Cases were about 25 women with histologically confirmed HPV16-related CIN3 or worse, including a couple of invasive cancers. The roughly 25 controls were women who cleared a single incident HPV16 infection within 12 months without developing precancer or cancer. Blood from cases was drawn at the visit where the lesion was first identified, while blood from controls was drawn once the infection was no longer detected. For cases, the median interval between lesion detection and blood sampling was around 160 days, with an interquartile range of roughly 90 to 200 days. Because only a few women had HLA typing data, the possibility that HLA type acted as a confounder could not be ruled out. The exploratory proof-of-principle case-control study was nested within the Guanacaste HPV Natural History Study in Costa Rica and compared TCR repertoires across cervical HPV16 outcomes. Cases were matched to controls by age within five years and by the year the sample was collected. Median age was roughly 35 years in cases versus just over 37 in controls, and baseline characteristics did not differ significantly. The parent cohort enrolled 10,000 or so women aged 18 or older in Guanacaste, Costa Rica, during about 1992 to 1995 and followed them for less than 8 years. Five blinded duplicates per group were added as quality controls, so that 60 or so samples were obtained: roughly 50 participants and about 10 replicates. Results and caveats for the whole study, not just this receptor: Cases had lower TRBV6-7 relative abundance than controls (about 0.1% versus 0.15%; Bonferroni P = 0.0008). Random forest classifiers that combined richness and V gene abundances separated cases from controls with an estimated AUC of under 0.85. Because the number of T cells in each sample was unknown, differences in richness could reflect differing T-cell content rather than repertoire biology. Significantly higher TCR repertoire richness was observed in CIN3+ cases than in controls across sequencing depths, whereas no difference in evenness was found. Whether associations preceded infection or resulted from infection could not be shown with the cross-sectional design, and effector/memory subsets and HPV-specific T cells were not isolated.

Every participant had a single incident cervical HPV16 infection, and prevalent HPV16 infections were excluded. Cervical HPV DNA was detected by MY09/MY11 PCR and genotyped by dot-blot hybridization. Around 15 mL of heparinized blood was centrifuged, after which the buffy coat was aliquoted, frozen at -30 degrees C, and then stored at -80 degrees C. QIAGEN kits were used to extract genomic DNA from the buffy coat specimens. The germline V gene encodes CDR1 SQVTM and CDR2 ANQGSEA. From the cysteine up to the phenylalanine, the CDR3 has a length of 17 residues. Shown are 42 bases from within the CDR3, in frame from base 1. About this clone: Its antigen has not been determined. The read finishes 3 residues shy of the CDR3 end, and the germline J gene is used to complete it.

Using the immunoSEQ assay, multiplex PCR amplified TCR beta CDR3 regions from an average of 1200 ng of genomic DNA per sample. To correct primer bias, the assay used a complete synthetic TCR repertoire to set an amplification baseline. The amplicons were sequenced using the Illumina platform. Processing in the source paper ran as follows. Sequences were error-corrected by clustering with frequency ratios and a modified nearest-neighbor algorithm, then analyzed in the immunoSEQ Analyzer with IMGT gene definitions. At each rarefaction depth, TCR richness and evenness were averaged over 20 rarefaction repeats, and samples with fewer sequences than the depth were excluded. Wilcoxon rank sum tests with FDR correction were used to compare V, D and J gene relative abundances between the groups. In the blinded duplicates, the intraclass correlation was approximately 96% for TCR richness and averaged around 78% across approximately 60 gene segments. As stored in TCRdb, this immuneACCESS dataset retains in-frame rearrangements with V and J assigned. A fraction of the clones does not appear; measured against another copy, unresolved V genes explain less than half of the discrepancy, and the remainder lacks a known reason. That table is the source of V, J and clone size, and D and trimming were worked out from the DNA. The table for this sample lists tens of thousands of clones. The ten largest clones take up about 6.3% of the sample.

The clonotype was recovered from a woman aged 18 to 75 with a cervical HPV16 infection that either progressed to CIN3+ or cleared (not recorded which). Sequencing was performed on blood buffy coat. The V gene is TRBV29-1 and the J gene is TRBJ2-3; TRBD1 is a weak D gene call, 5 bases matching. CDR3 DNA (partial): TGCAGCGTTCACCCCGTCTTACAGGCGAACCTAGGAGAGACG. This codes for CSVHPVLQANLGET. The entire CDR3 protein reads CSVHPVLQANLGETQYF.